Ten or more counts support the clone carrying this T cell receptor (beta chain). This record comes from a study of low-dose radiotherapy and immunotherapy resistance in tumors. About the study: Cohort 2's total reached 13 Gy over 26 weeks, at 1 Gy per fraction every two weeks. Every two weeks patients got nivolumab 240 mg flat dose, plus ipilimumab 1 mg/kg every six weeks, intravenously.

Germline V lookup: CDR1 DFQATT, CDR2 SNEGSKA (reference sequence). V shed 3 bases and J shed 0 bases, with 15 bases lying between them. This CDR3 region has 15 residues. Specified time point: after trial treatment. Documented treatment: LDRT plus nivolumab, ipilimumab, low-dose cyclophosphamide and aspirin (RACIN trial). The donors, trial participants, received nivolumab, ipilimumab, aspirin, low-dose cyclophosphamide and low-dose radiotherapy. TRAV- and TRBV-specific primers primed first-strand cDNA, covering alpha and beta chains. Using a constant-region primer together with a V-primer adapter, TCRs were subjected to 20 to 25 PCR cycles of amplification. TCRdb reprocessed the reads via MiXCR and lists one record per CDR3 protein. The table lists about 97,000 distinct CDR3 sequences, about 20% of them singletons.

This TCR derives from a male donor with prostate cancer. V is TRBV20-1 and J is TRBJ2-7; D is unresolved. The input for sequencing was PBMCs, taken after low-dose radiotherapy plus immunotherapy. CDR3 residues: CSASPWATSSYEQYF. The CDR3 DNA reads as TGCAGTGCTAGCCCCTGGGCGACAAGCTCCTACGAGCAGTACTTC.